This T cell receptor (beta chain) was retrieved from a study of OX40 agonist ivuxolimab in advanced cancers. Study-level results: Low clonal expansion, among the lowest seen, marked partial responders at 0.1-3.0 mg/kg. Expanded clones belonging to CD8+ T cells outnumbered, on average, those of CD4+.

The germline gives CDR1 SGHKS, CDR2 YYEKEE (reference sequence). This CDR3 has 15 amino acids. The trim removed 4 bases at V and 1 base at J, leaving 7 bases unmatched. Measured with immunoSEQ multiplex PCR; TCRdb has only the in-frame clones, and not every one. The repertoire holds approximately 78,000 clones, with 88% as singletons. This clone was found once. Antigen specificity is unknown. The input for sequencing was CD4+ or CD8+ T cells sorted from blood, taken in a trial of the OX40 agonist ivuxolimab. The gene calls are TRBV5-5 and TRBJ1-2, with 7 bases lining up with TRBD1. This TCR was recovered from an adult with an advanced solid tumor such as melanoma, head and neck, liver or kidney cancer. The DNA of the CDR3 is TGTGCCAGCAGCCCTCAGGGGGGAAGTAACTATGGCTACACCTTC. It specifies CASSPQGGSNYGYTF.